A selection of T cell receptor beta chains follows, all from one sample in a study of OX40 agonist ivuxolimab in advanced cancers. Some clones are missing from TCRdb's copy, which holds only in-frame ones; the method was immunoSEQ multiplex PCR. This sample yields some 66,000 clones, of which around 83% are seen a single time; approximately 2.5% belongs to the top ten. The sequencing used CD4+ or CD8+ T cells sorted from blood, collected in a trial of the OX40 agonist ivuxolimab. The receptors were sampled from an adult with an advanced solid tumor such as melanoma, head and neck, liver or kidney cancer. Each CDR3 is given with its conserved first and last residue. The order of the fields is clone size, J gene, CDR3 length, V gene, D gene, CDR3 protein, CDR3 DNA. The D gene is left open where the match is weak. Not all rows give a size; the values are once, few, many and, for expanded clones, a class.

clone size: .
J gene: TRBJ2-1
CDR3 length: 20
V gene: TRBV30
D gene: TRBD2
CDR3 protein: CAWSGGGQDLGLADYNEQFF
CDR3 DNA: TGTGCCTGGAGTGGAGGGGGACAGGATTTGGGACTAGCGGACTACAATGAGCAGTTCTTC

clone size: .
J gene: TRBJ1-3
CDR3 length: 13
V gene: TRBV5-1
D gene: .
CDR3 protein: CASSLDSGNTIYF
CDR3 DNA: TGCGCCAGCAGCTTGGACAGCGGAAACACCATATATTTT

clone size: .
J gene: TRBJ1-2
CDR3 length: 15
V gene: TRBV18
D gene: .
CDR3 protein: CASSRSQGANYGYTF
CDR3 DNA: TGTGCCAGCTCACGGAGCCAAGGGGCGAACTATGGCTACACCTTC

clone size: .
J gene: TRBJ1-1
CDR3 length: 17
V gene: TRBV4-2
D gene: TRBD1
CDR3 protein: CASSQPAGQRRGEVGFF
CDR3 DNA: TGTGCCAGCAGCCAACCGGCGGGACAGCGACGCGGGGAAGTTGGTTTCTTT

clone size: .
J gene: TRBJ2-2
CDR3 length: 13
V gene: TRBV5-1
D gene: .
CDR3 protein: CASWAGFTGELFF
CDR3 DNA: TGCGCCAGCTGGGCAGGTTTCACCGGGGAGCTGTTTTTT

clone size: .
J gene: TRBJ2-5
CDR3 length: 14
V gene: TRBV11-3
D gene: .
CDR3 protein: CASSPRPGRETQYF
CDR3 DNA: TGTGCCAGCAGCCCTCGCCCGGGACGGGAGACCCAGTACTTC

clone size: few
J gene: TRBJ1-5
CDR3 length: 12
V gene: TRBV28
D gene: .
CDR3 protein: CASLENSQPQHF
CDR3 DNA: TGTGCCAGCCTAGAAAACAGTCAGCCCCAGCATTTT

clone size: .
J gene: TRBJ1-5
CDR3 length: 14
V gene: TRBV6-1
D gene: TRBD1
CDR3 protein: CASSETTGNQPQHF
CDR3 DNA: TGTGCCAGCAGTGAAACGACAGGGAATCAGCCCCAGCATTTT

clone size: .
J gene: TRBJ2-4
CDR3 length: 17
V gene: TRBV10-2
D gene: .
CDR3 protein: CASSEWGTAEAKNIQYF
CDR3 DNA: TGCGCCAGCAGTGAGTGGGGGACGGCCGAGGCCAAAAACATTCAGTACTTC

clone size: .
J gene: TRBJ1-5
CDR3 length: 17
V gene: TRBV11-2
D gene: .
CDR3 protein: CASSLDGRGARNQPQHF
CDR3 DNA: TGTGCCAGCAGCTTAGACGGGAGGGGGGCAAGAAATCAGCCCCAGCATTTT

clone size: .
J gene: TRBJ2-2
CDR3 length: 15
V gene: TRBV4-1
D gene: .
CDR3 protein: CASSQADGNTGELFF
CDR3 DNA: TGCGCCAGCAGCCAAGCGGACGGGAACACCGGGGAGCTGTTTTTT

clone size: .
J gene: TRBJ2-5
CDR3 length: 11
V gene: TRBV7-2
D gene: .
CDR3 protein: CASSPQETQYF
CDR3 DNA: TGTGCCAGCAGCCCTCAGGAGACCCAGTACTTC

clone size: few
J gene: TRBJ2-7
CDR3 length: 15
V gene: TRBV21-1
D gene: .
CDR3 protein: CASSKVAGVNYEQYF
CDR3 DNA: TGTGCCAGCAGCAAAGTTGCGGGAGTTAACTACGAGCAGTACTTC

clone size: .
J gene: TRBJ2-7
CDR3 length: 13
V gene: TRBV5-1
D gene: .
CDR3 protein: CASSSLPSYEQYF
CDR3 DNA: TGCGCCAGCAGCTCGCTTCCTTCCTACGAGCAGTACTTC

clone size: .
J gene: TRBJ2-5
CDR3 length: 14
V gene: TRBV7-2
D gene: .
CDR3 protein: CASSPTVALKTQYF
CDR3 DNA: TGTGCCAGCAGCCCGACGGTAGCCTTAAAGACCCAGTACTTC

clone size: .
J gene: TRBJ2-1
CDR3 length: 14
V gene: TRBV6-5
D gene: .
CDR3 protein: CASSPRATYNEQFF
CDR3 DNA: TGTGCCAGCAGTCCCCGGGCTACCTACAATGAGCAGTTCTTC

clone size: .
J gene: TRBJ1-5
CDR3 length: 18
V gene: TRBV28
D gene: .
CDR3 protein: CASTLWPGARRINQPQHF
CDR3 DNA: TGTGCCAGCACTCTTTGGCCAGGGGCGCGTCGGATCAATCAGCCCCAGCATTTT

clone size: .
J gene: TRBJ1-1
CDR3 length: 14
V gene: TRBV10-2
D gene: TRBD1
CDR3 protein: CASSGTGMNTEAFF
CDR3 DNA: TGCGCCAGCAGTGGGACAGGGATGAACACTGAAGCTTTCTTT

clone size: .
J gene: TRBJ2-2
CDR3 length: 15
V gene: TRBV7-9
D gene: .
CDR3 protein: CASSLWGGYTGELFF
CDR3 DNA: TGTGCCAGCAGCTTATGGGGCGGGTACACCGGGGAGCTGTTTTTT

clone size: .
J gene: TRBJ1-1
CDR3 length: 15
V gene: TRBV7-6
D gene: .
CDR3 protein: CASSLGQDLNTEAFF
CDR3 DNA: TGTGCCAGCAGCTTAGGACAGGACCTCAACACTGAAGCTTTCTTT

clone size: .
J gene: TRBJ1-2
CDR3 length: 15
V gene: TRBV18
D gene: .
CDR3 protein: CASSMTEGPNYGYTF
CDR3 DNA: TGTGCCAGCAGTATGACAGAGGGCCCTAACTATGGCTACACCTTC

clone size: .
J gene: TRBJ2-7
CDR3 length: 15
V gene: TRBV19
D gene: TRBD1
CDR3 protein: CASSPPDRGFYEQYF
CDR3 DNA: TGTGCCAGTAGTCCACCCGACAGGGGGTTCTACGAGCAGTACTTC

clone size: .
J gene: TRBJ2-7
CDR3 length: 15
V gene: TRBV7-2
D gene: TRBD2
CDR3 protein: CASSLGLAGIYEQYF
CDR3 DNA: TGTGCCAGCAGCCTGGGACTAGCGGGGATCTACGAGCAGTACTTC

clone size: .
J gene: TRBJ1-5
CDR3 length: 14
V gene: TRBV2
D gene: .
CDR3 protein: CASRRDKNNQPQHF
CDR3 DNA: TGTGCCAGTAGACGAGACAAGAACAATCAGCCCCAGCATTTT

clone size: many
J gene: TRBJ2-6
CDR3 length: 13
V gene: TRBV30
D gene: .
CDR3 protein: CAWSRLGANVLTF
CDR3 DNA: TGTGCCTGGAGCAGGTTGGGGGCCAACGTCCTGACTTTC

clone size: .
J gene: TRBJ2-3
CDR3 length: 14
V gene: TRBV6-6
D gene: TRBD2
CDR3 protein: CASSLGLAGDTQYF
CDR3 DNA: TGTGCCAGCAGCCTGGGACTAGCGGGAGATACGCAGTATTTT

clone size: once
J gene: TRBJ2-4
CDR3 length: 15
V gene: TRBV10-3
D gene: .
CDR3 protein: CAISEGGRSQSIQYF
CDR3 DNA: TGTGCCATCAGTGAGGGGGGGAGGAGTCAGAGTATTCAGTACTTC

clone size: .
J gene: TRBJ1-5
CDR3 length: 13
V gene: TRBV11-3
D gene: .
CDR3 protein: CASSLGSGQPQHF
CDR3 DNA: TGTGCCAGCAGCTTAGGATCAGGTCAGCCCCAGCATTTT

clone size: .
J gene: TRBJ1-5
CDR3 length: 16
V gene: TRBV7-9
D gene: .
CDR3 protein: CASSLVGGYSNQPQHF
CDR3 DNA: TGTGCCAGCAGCTTAGTCGGGGGGTATAGCAATCAGCCCCAGCATTTT

clone size: .
J gene: TRBJ2-4
CDR3 length: 13
V gene: TRBV10-2
D gene: .
CDR3 protein: CASSESNTLIQYF
CDR3 DNA: TGCGCCAGCAGTGAGTCGAATACTCTGATTCAGTACTTC

clone size: .
J gene: TRBJ2-7
CDR3 length: 15
V gene: TRBV11-2
D gene: TRBD2
CDR3 protein: CASSLAAGGFYEQYF
CDR3 DNA: TGTGCCAGCAGCTTAGCGGCGGGAGGGTTCTACGAGCAGTACTTC

clone size: .
J gene: TRBJ2-1
CDR3 length: 16
V gene: TRBV11-3
D gene: .
CDR3 protein: CASSPRQMSSYNEQFF
CDR3 DNA: TGTGCCAGCAGCCCGAGACAGATGAGCTCCTACAATGAGCAGTTCTTC

clone size: once
J gene: TRBJ2-3
CDR3 length: 14
V gene: TRBV7-2
D gene: .
CDR3 protein: CASSLLPIVGVQYF
CDR3 DNA: TGTGCCAGCAGCCTGCTGCCCATAGTGGGGGTACAGTATTTT

clone size: .
J gene: TRBJ2-1
CDR3 length: 14
V gene: TRBV2
D gene: .
CDR3 protein: CASKSRGGANEQFF
CDR3 DNA: TGTGCCAGCAAGTCCAGGGGAGGTGCCAATGAGCAGTTCTTC

clone size: .
J gene: TRBJ2-7
CDR3 length: 16
V gene: TRBV6-5
D gene: .
CDR3 protein: CASSYSAVESSYEQYF
CDR3 DNA: TGTGCCAGCAGTTACTCGGCCGTGGAGAGCTCCTACGAGCAGTACTTC

clone size: .
J gene: TRBJ1-4
CDR3 length: 15
V gene: TRBV16
D gene: .
CDR3 protein: CASSQRVGTNEKLFF
CDR3 DNA: TGTGCCAGCAGCCAGCGGGTGGGGACTAATGAAAAACTGTTTTTT

clone size: .
J gene: TRBJ1-2
CDR3 length: 16
V gene: TRBV4-2
D gene: TRBD1
CDR3 protein: CASSQAGFGQGNGYTF
CDR3 DNA: TGTGCCAGCAGCCAAGCGGGTTTTGGACAGGGGAATGGCTACACCTTC

clone size: .
J gene: TRBJ2-1
CDR3 length: 17
V gene: TRBV11-2
D gene: TRBD2
CDR3 protein: CASSLASGRSSYNEQFF
CDR3 DNA: TGTGCCAGCAGCTTAGCTAGCGGGAGGTCCTCCTACAATGAGCAGTTCTTC

clone size: .
J gene: TRBJ2-2
CDR3 length: 16
V gene: TRBV18
D gene: .
CDR3 protein: CASSRDRSVNTGELFF
CDR3 DNA: TGTGCCAGCTCACGTGACCGATCGGTCAACACCGGGGAGCTGTTTTTT

clone size: .
J gene: TRBJ1-5
CDR3 length: 18
V gene: TRBV27
D gene: .
CDR3 protein: CASSLWGPQKYSNQPQHF
CDR3 DNA: TGTGCCAGCAGTTTATGGGGCCCCCAGAAGTATAGCAATCAGCCCCAGCATTTT

clone size: medium-sized
J gene: TRBJ1-2
CDR3 length: 15
V gene: TRBV7-2
D gene: TRBD1
CDR3 protein: CASSSGTGVEYGYTF
CDR3 DNA: TGTGCCAGCAGCTCCGGGACAGGGGTGGAGTATGGCTACACCTTC

clone size: .
J gene: TRBJ2-7
CDR3 length: 13
V gene: TRBV2
D gene: .
CDR3 protein: CASSVGALREQYF
CDR3 DNA: TGTGCCAGCAGTGTGGGGGCCCTACGCGAGCAGTACTTC

clone size: .
J gene: TRBJ2-3
CDR3 length: 15
V gene: TRBV10-2
D gene: TRBD1
CDR3 protein: CASKDRVPHTDTQYF
CDR3 DNA: TGCGCCAGCAAGGACAGGGTCCCACACACAGATACGCAGTATTTT

clone size: .
J gene: TRBJ2-5
CDR3 length: 12
V gene: TRBV14
D gene: .
CDR3 protein: CASSQYQETQYF
CDR3 DNA: TGTGCCAGCAGCCAGTACCAAGAGACCCAGTACTTC

clone size: .
J gene: TRBJ2-7
CDR3 length: 14
V gene: TRBV18
D gene: TRBD1
CDR3 protein: CASHPGQGSYEQYF
CDR3 DNA: TGTGCCAGCCATCCGGGACAGGGATCCTACGAGCAGTACTTC

clone size: .
J gene: TRBJ1-1
CDR3 length: 15
V gene: TRBV27
D gene: .
CDR3 protein: CASSLSLGLNTEAFF
CDR3 DNA: TGTGCCAGCAGTTTATCGTTGGGCCTGAACACTGAAGCTTTCTTT

clone size: .
J gene: TRBJ2-1
CDR3 length: 15
V gene: TRBV6-6
D gene: TRBD2
CDR3 protein: CASKGGASGTSEQFF
CDR3 DNA: TGTGCCAGCAAGGGTGGGGCTAGCGGGACGAGTGAGCAGTTCTTC

clone size: .
J gene: TRBJ2-1
CDR3 length: 14
V gene: TRBV15
D gene: TRBD2
CDR3 protein: CATSTRTSGSEQFF
CDR3 DNA: TGTGCCACCAGCACCCGGACTAGCGGGAGTGAGCAGTTCTTC

clone size: .
J gene: TRBJ2-3
CDR3 length: 14
V gene: TRBV11-2
D gene: .
CDR3 protein: CASTVGRVADTQYF
CDR3 DNA: TGTGCCAGCACCGTCGGGCGGGTTGCAGATACGCAGTATTTT

clone size: .
J gene: TRBJ2-5
CDR3 length: 15
V gene: TRBV5-1
D gene: .
CDR3 protein: CASSLLASEQETQYF
CDR3 DNA: TGCGCCAGCAGCTTGTTAGCTAGCGAACAAGAGACCCAGTACTTC

clone size: .
J gene: TRBJ1-2
CDR3 length: 14
V gene: TRBV4-2
D gene: TRBD1
CDR3 protein: CASSRAGQGSGYTF
CDR3 DNA: TGTGCCAGCAGCCGCGCGGGACAGGGCTCTGGCTACACCTTC

clone size: .
J gene: TRBJ2-7
CDR3 length: 17
V gene: TRBV15
D gene: .
CDR3 protein: CATSRHLVEGSSYEQYF
CDR3 DNA: TGTGCCACCAGCAGACACCTCGTAGAGGGATCTTCCTACGAGCAGTACTTC

clone size: .
J gene: TRBJ2-1
CDR3 length: 17
V gene: TRBV4-1
D gene: .
CDR3 protein: CASSQDFGLVLYNEQFF
CDR3 DNA: TGCGCCAGCAGCCAAGATTTCGGATTGGTCCTCTACAATGAGCAGTTCTTC

clone size: .
J gene: TRBJ2-3
CDR3 length: 14
V gene: TRBV7-2
D gene: .
CDR3 protein: CASSSRLITDTQYF
CDR3 DNA: TGTGCCAGCAGCTCCCGACTAATCACAGATACGCAGTATTTT

clone size: .
J gene: TRBJ2-7
CDR3 length: 12
V gene: TRBV19
D gene: TRBD2
CDR3 protein: CASTGAGVEQYF
CDR3 DNA: TGTGCCAGTACTGGGGCGGGGGTTGAGCAGTACTTC

clone size: .
J gene: TRBJ1-1
CDR3 length: 16
V gene: TRBV4-2
D gene: .
CDR3 protein: CASSQELAGGRTEAFF
CDR3 DNA: TGTGCCAGCAGCCAAGAACTTGCCGGGGGAAGGACTGAAGCTTTCTTT

clone size: .
J gene: TRBJ1-1
CDR3 length: 14
V gene: TRBV30
D gene: .
CDR3 protein: CAWSVHQGYTEAFF
CDR3 DNA: TGTGCCTGGAGTGTTCATCAGGGCTACACTGAAGCTTTCTTT